This TCR beta chain originates from a study of post-analysis software for immune sequencing data. For the study at large: The cohort encompassed relapsing-remitting, secondary progressive and progressive-relapsing multiple sclerosis disease courses. Broader study findings: The study found TRBV5-6, TRBV5-1 and TRBV20-1 among 5 or 6 TRBV segments more frequent in patients than controls. Significantly decreased normalized Chao1 diversity was recorded for multiple sclerosis patients relative to controls.

The V gene end was trimmed by 6 bases and the J gene end by 1 base; junction bases not matched to a gene: 14. Germline CDR1 DFQATT, CDR2 SNEGSKA (reference sequence). This CDR3 has 18 amino acids. This clonotype showed up many times. No antigen is known for it. Unique molecular identifiers featured in each of the TCR beta cDNA libraries. Roughly 0.5 million cDNA molecules were obtained from roughly 1.1 to 9.2 million T cells. MiXCR, applied by TCRdb to the PCR reads, yields one record per CDR3 protein. In the table there are more than 450,000 distinct CDR3 sequences, around 44% of which are singletons.

The sequence was collected from a girl aged 10 to 17 with multiple sclerosis. The chain links TRBV20-1 to TRBJ2-3; 12 bases are a match to TRBD2. The source material was blood. The CDR3 DNA reads as TGCAGTGCGTCTCGGACTAGCGGGAATACCTGGGGCACAGATACGCAGTATTTT. The encoded protein is CSASRTSGNTWGTDTQYF.